These 30 T cell receptor beta chains came from one sample sequenced in a study of read filtering for tumor transcriptome and immune sequencing. This library used 300 to 500 ng RNA and molecular barcoded adaptors spanning alpha/delta and beta/gamma chains. TCRdb reprocessed the reads with MiXCR, giving one entry per CDR3 protein. The sample consists of around 130,000 distinct CDR3 sequences, about 12% of them appearing once. Sequenced sample: a population of CD138-negative cells sorted from bone marrow. The receptor set was obtained from a donor at least 40 years old with multiple myeloma.

Remarks on this clonotype: A much larger clone differs from this one at a single base, so this may be a read error. The gene calls are TRBV20-1 and TRBJ2-7; D remains ambiguous. CDR1 DFQATT and CDR2 SNEGSKA come from the germline V gene (reference sequence). V lost 3 bases and J lost 4, with 16 bases in between. The CDR3 sequence is 14 residues long. This CDR3 is CSASSPTPPYEQYF. In DNA, the CDR3 is TGCAGTGCTAGTTCGCCGACACCGCCTTACGAGCAGTACTTC.

As concerns this clonotype: This sequence may be a read error, since a much larger clone differs from it by one base. The chain employs TRBV12-3 or TRBV12-4 and TRBJ2-7, with 7 positions matching TRBD1. V was clipped by 6 bases and J by 3 bases; unmatched bases: 5. The CDR3 covers 13 residues. DNA for the CDR3: TGTGCCAGCAGGCAGGGGGATAACTACGAGCAGTACTTC. Its translation is CASRQGDNYEQYF.

This clonotype came up a few times. The CDR3 loop is CSAFRTSGCADTQYF. DNA of the CDR3: TGCAGTGCTTTCCGGACTAGCGGGTGTGCAGATACGCAGTATTTT. This rearrangement joins TRBV20-1 to TRBJ2-3; 11 bases align to TRBD2. The CDR3 contains 15 residues. Germline V lookup: CDR1 DFQATT, CDR2 SNEGSKA (reference sequence). The ends lost 5 bases at V and 4 bases at J; junction bases unmatched: 8.

In this sample, this clonotype turned up many times. This chain joins TRBV6-6 and TRBJ2-5; TRBD1 or TRBD2 may be the D gene (5 bases each). Trimming removed 2 bases from V and 6 bases from J, with 10 bases in between. The CDR3 runs to 13 residues. In germline, CDR1 is MNHNY, CDR2 SVGAGI (reference sequence). The CDR3 DNA reads as TGTGCCAGCAGTTACGTCCCGGGACAGACCCAGTACTTC. Translation: CASSYVPGQTQYF.

Ten or more counts support this clonotype. The chain carries TRBV29-1 and TRBJ2-7, with D hard to call. Per germline, CDR1 SQVTM and CDR2 ANQGSEA. This CDR3 spans 12 amino acids. The germline V and J ends were trimmed by 6 bases and 0 bases, with 9 bases remaining between them. The CDR3 protein is CSVTASSYEQYF. The CDR3 nucleotides read TGCAGCGTAACAGCTAGCTCCTACGAGCAGTACTTC.

The sample holds a few counts of this clonotype. The rearrangement links TRBV10-3 to TRBJ1-6; no clear D gene. The CDR3 runs 13 residues. V was cut by 10 bases and J by 4 bases, with 11 bases left in between. Germline V gene lookup returns CDR1 ENHRY and CDR2 SYGVKD. The DNA for the CDR3 is TGTGCCACCTTCGAGGCGTATAATTCACCCCTCCACTTT. Translated, it gives CATFEAYNSPLHF.

In its sample, this clonotype was seen many times. The J gene is TRBJ2-5, the V gene TRBV6-2 or TRBV6-3, with TRBD2 as a possible D gene (5 bases). Germline values: CDR1 MNHEY, CDR2 SVGEGT. Trimming stripped 6 bases from V and 1 base from J, with 18 bases between. CDR3 length: 16 residues. CDR3 sequence: CASRRREGIVQETQYF. DNA of the CDR3: TGTGCCAGCAGGAGACGAGAGGGTATCGTCCAAGAGACCCAGTACTTC.

This clonotype was seen only a few times. A much larger clone lies a single base off, so this may be a read error. The gene calls are TRBV24-1 and TRBJ2-1; 11 nucleotides match TRBD1. CDR3 length equals 18 residues. The V gene's germline CDR1 is KGHDR and CDR2 SFDVKD. As DNA, the CDR3 is TGTGCCCCCAGTGATCTGACTTCCGGGACAGGGGGACAAAGTGAGCAGTTCTTC. This gives the protein CAPSDLTSGTGGQSEQFF.

This clonotype occurred a few times. The chain couples TRBV2 to TRBJ2-1; D not resolved. Germline V gene lookup returns CDR1 SNHLY and CDR2 FYNNEI. This CDR3 has 14 residues. Deletions cut 0 bases from V and 4 bases from J, with 7 bases between. This CDR3 reads CASSEANPYNEQFF. CDR3 sequence (DNA): TGTGCCAGCAGTGAAGCCAATCCTTACAATGAGCAGTTCTTC.

The table lists this clonotype with many counts. The CDR3: CSARVLGTADDIEQFF. The CDR3 DNA reads as TGCAGTGCTAGAGTTTTGGGGACCGCCGATGACATAGAGCAGTTCTTC. This chain joins TRBV20-1 and TRBJ2-1, with D perhaps assigned TRBD1 or TRBD2 (5 bases each). CDR1 is DFQATT and CDR2 is SNEGSKA in the germline V gene (reference sequence). V was shortened by 1 base and J by 10 bases, with 23 bases between the two germline ends. The CDR3 consists of 16 residues.

As concerns this clonotype: A much bigger clone sits one base away, suggesting this may be a read error. The chain is built from TRBV24-1 and TRBJ2-2; maybe TRBD1 (5 bases). The CDR3 sequence is 16 residues long. Between the trimmed V and J ends, which lost 0 bases and 0 bases, there was a span of 7 bases. Germline CDR1 is KGHDR and CDR2 is SFDVKD. The CDR3 nucleotides read TGTGCCACCAGTGATTTGCCAGGGACGAACACCGGGGAGCTGTTTTTT. This translates into CATSDLPGTNTGELFF.

This clonotype has only a few counts. The CDR3, as DNA: TGTGCCAGCAGCTTGGGACTAGCGGATTACGAGCAGTACTTC. It translates to CASSLGLADYEQYF. The rearrangement joins TRBV11-2 to TRBJ2-7; TRBD2 agrees at 11 bases. CDR1 and CDR2 (germline): SGHAT, FQNNGV. Trimming removed 3 bases from V and 4 bases from J; junction bases left unmatched: 2. This CDR3 is 14 amino acids long.

Ten or more counts support this clonotype. The chain carries TRBV7-2 and TRBJ2-5; 14 nucleotides align to TRBD2. The CDR3 length is 17 residues. The junction had 8 bases not matched to a gene; V was cut back by 4 bases and J by 4 bases. Per the germline V gene, CDR1 is SGHTA and CDR2 is FQGNSA. The DNA for the CDR3 is TGTGCCAGCAGCTACTTTATTGGGACTAGCGGGAGAGAGACCCAGTACTTC. It translates to CASSYFIGTSGRETQYF.

This clonotype appeared many times. The rearrangement links TRBV7-2 to TRBJ2-6; D unresolved. The CDR3 extends over 15 amino acids. Germline loops: CDR1 SGHTA, CDR2 FQGNSA. V shed 4 bases and J shed 1 base, with 8 bases lying between them. CDR3 in DNA: TGTGCCAGCAGCTCGAGGACGTCTGGGGCCAACGTCCTGACTTTC. The encoded protein is CASSSRTSGANVLTF.

In this sample, this clonotype turned up many times. The rearrangement uses TRBV20-1 and TRBJ2-7; the D gene is possibly TRBD1 (5 bases). Trimming took 1 base from V and 5 from J, leaving 9 bases between them. The CDR3 sequence is 12 residues long. Germline V gene sequence: CDR1 DFQATT, CDR2 SNEGSKA (reference sequence). CDR3: CSARGRRDEQYF. The CDR3 DNA reads TGCAGTGCTAGAGGCCGCAGGGACGAGCAGTACTTC.

In this sample, this clonotype turned up many times. This rearrangement joins TRBV20-1 to TRBJ1-5, with 8 nucleotides matching TRBD1. Germline CDR1 DFQATT, CDR2 SNEGSKA (reference sequence). Trimming took 1 base from V and 6 from J; bases not matched to a gene: 14. This CDR3 region has 17 residues. CDR3 in DNA: TGCAGTGCTAGAGTGGAGCAGGGGGCGTCTTTCCCTCAGCCCCAGCATTTT. Protein product: CSARVEQGASFPQPQHF.

This clonotype appeared many times. This chain links TRBV6-2 or TRBV6-3 with TRBJ2-7; D remains ambiguous. V was cut by 7 bases and J by 0 bases, with 13 bases left in between. Germline values: CDR1 MNHEY, CDR2 SVGEGT. The CDR3 spans 14 residues. The CDR3 here is CASTFGASSYEQYF. The CDR3 bases are TGTGCCAGCACCTTTGGAGCGAGCTCCTACGAGCAGTACTTC.

In this sample, this clonotype turned up a few times. V is TRBV15 and J is TRBJ2-5; D is ambiguous. V lost 5 bases to trimming and J lost 4 bases, with 11 bases between them. Germline values: CDR1 LNHNV, CDR2 YYDKDF (reference sequence). The CDR3 length is 13 residues. In nucleotides, the CDR3 is TGTGCCACCAGCCCCCGGGTGGGAGAGACCCAGTACTTC. Translating gives CATSPRVGETQYF.

Regarding this clonotype: This may arise from a read error, as a much more abundant clone is one base away. The rearrangement links TRBV20-1 to TRBJ2-1; 10 positions match TRBD2. Germline V lookup: CDR1 DFQATT, CDR2 SNEGSKA (reference sequence). The V and J ends lost 0 bases and 6 bases, in that order; junction bases with no gene match: 17. This CDR3 has 19 residues. CDR3 in DNA: TGCAGTGCTAGAGATACTAGCGGGACCACCCTCGGGCTCTTCAATGAGCAGTTCTTC. Protein: CSARDTSGTTLGLFNEQFF.

This clonotype has at least ten counts. The V call is TRBV6-5, the J call TRBJ1-6; tentative D call: TRBD1 (6 bases). Trimming pared 6 bases from V and 7 bases from J, leaving 7 bases between. The CDR3 is made up of 12 amino acids. Germline values: CDR1 MNHEY, CDR2 SVGAGI. The DNA for the CDR3 is TGTGCCAGCAGAACAGGGAATTCACCCCTCCACTTT. It specifies CASRTGNSPLHF.

Notes on this clonotype: Given a much more abundant clone one base away, this may be a read error. The chain uses TRBV6-2 or TRBV6-3 and TRBJ2-1; maybe TRBD2 (7 bases). Trimming took off 4 bases at V and 2 bases at J, with 18 bases between the two ends. Germline loops: CDR1 MNHEY, CDR2 SVGEGT. This CDR3 has 17 residues. The CDR3 is CASSSFRGGVAYNEQFF. CDR3 nucleotide sequence: TGTGCCAGCAGTTCCTTCCGAGGGGGGGTCGCCTACAATGAGCAGTTCTTC.

This clonotype was seen once. One end of the junction varies from germline; a read error may be responsible. V gene TRBV7-2 combines with J gene TRBJ2-1; D may be TRBD1 or TRBD2 (5 bases each). The CDR3 is 16 amino acids. Germline V gene sequence: CDR1 SGHTA, CDR2 FQGNSA. The CDR3, as DNA: TGTGCCAGCAGCTTTGGGACGGAAGCCTCCTGCAATGAGCAGTTCTTC. This codes for CASSFGTEASCNEQFF. Combining the CDR3 with reference TRBV7-2 and TRBJ2-1 gives the whole variable domain GAGVSQSPSNKVTEKGKDVELRCDPISGHTALYWYRQSLGQGLEFLIYFQGNSAPDKSGLPSDRFSAERTGGSVSTLTIQRTQQEDSAVYLCASSFGTEASCNEQFFGPGTRLTVL.

Ten or more counts support this clonotype. The chain links TRBV7-3 to TRBJ2-1; no reliable D call. The CDR3 is 14 amino acids. Trimming removed 2 bases from V and 5 bases from J, with 10 bases in between. Germline assignment: CDR1 SGHTA and CDR2 FQGTGA. This chain's CDR3 is CASSLYGMHNEQFF. CDR3 DNA: TGTGCCAGCAGCTTATATGGGATGCACAATGAGCAGTTCTTC.

V is TRBV6-1 and J is TRBJ1-2, with unresolved D. CDR1 MNHNS and CDR2 SASEGT come from the germline V gene. There are 12 residues in the CDR3. V was pared by 4 bases and J by 8 bases, with 11 bases between. The CDR3 DNA sequence: TGTGCCAGCAGTGCGGAACCACACGGCTACACCTTC. It is translated as CASSAEPHGYTF.

This clonotype was seen at least ten times. V is TRBV27 and J is TRBJ2-1; 8 positions agree with TRBD2. Germline values: CDR1 MNHEY, CDR2 SMNVEV (reference sequence). The CDR3 extends over 17 amino acids. Trimming cost V 4 bases and J 4 bases; bases outside gene matches: 12. CDR3 sequence reads: CASSSHQERESYNEQFF. For the CDR3, the DNA is TGTGCCAGCAGTTCCCATCAGGAGCGGGAGAGTTACAATGAGCAGTTCTTC.

This clonotype was detected ten times or more. J is TRBJ2-7 and V is TRBV20-1, with 7 bases that match TRBD1. Per the germline V gene, CDR1 is DFQATT and CDR2 is SNEGSKA (reference sequence). This CDR3 has 14 amino acids. V was pared by 6 bases and J by 6 bases, with 14 bases of the junction left unmatched. The CDR3, as DNA: TGCAGTGCCAAACGAGACAGGGTCTTATCCGAGCAGTACTTC. This sequence encodes CSAKRDRVLSEQYF.

CDR3 bases: TGTGCCAGCAACCGGGGGGTGGAGACCCAGTACTTC. It yields the protein CASNRGVETQYF. The chain combines TRBV12-3 or TRBV12-4 with TRBJ2-5; 7 nucleotides align to TRBD2. The CDR3 extends over 12 amino acids. Unmatched junction bases numbered 4, after V lost 7 bases and J lost 5 bases.

This clonotype was detected many times. The chain links TRBV2 to TRBJ2-3; the D gene is possibly TRBD1 (6 bases). Germline CDR1 is SNHLY and CDR2 is FYNNEI. V lost 4 bases and J 2 bases, leaving 16 bases between the germline ends. The length of the CDR3 is 16 residues. CDR3 nucleotide sequence: TGTGCCAGCAGTGGCCGCGGACAGCGAAACACAGATACGCAGTATTTT. This gives the protein CASSGRGQRNTDTQYF.

The rearrangement joins TRBV19 to TRBJ1-2; no firm D call. The germline V and J ends were trimmed by 1 base and 0 bases, with 6 bases remaining between them. The CDR3 runs to 14 residues. The germline CDR1 and CDR2 sequences are LNHDA and SQIVND (reference sequence). The CDR3 region has the DNA TGTGCCAGTAGTATAGTGGCAGCTAACTATGGCTACACCTTC. It is translated as CASSIVAANYGYTF.

This clonotype has a count of ten or more. This rearrangement joins TRBV20-1 to TRBJ2-7, with a weak D call TRBD1 (6 bases). Germline assignment: CDR1 DFQATT and CDR2 SNEGSKA (reference sequence). V was shortened by 5 bases and J by 5 bases, with 13 bases between the two germline ends. CDR3 length equals 12 residues. As DNA, the CDR3 is TGCAGTGCTGGGGCAGGGGCTGACGAGCAGTACTTC. It encodes CSAGAGADEQYF.